This T cell receptor beta chain is from a study of T-cell memory formation after mild COVID-19. Study results and limitations: Clones contracting over day 15 to 85 were CD4/CD8 balanced, with later expanders leaning CD4+. The SARS-CoV-2 specificity of second-wave clones reaching peak at day 37 remained unverified.

CDR1 and CDR2 from the germline V gene are SGHNT and YENEEA. Trimming removed 5 bases from V and 4 bases from J; junction bases left unmatched: 6. This CDR3 contains 17 residues. TCRdb used MiXCR to reprocess the 5' RACE reads, holding one entry per CDR3 protein. The sample has roughly 560,000 distinct CDR3 sequences, roughly 22% seen once. This clonotype turned up a few times. Antigen specificity is unknown. This rearrangement joins TRBV11-3 to TRBJ2-1, with 15 bases identical to TRBD2. Specimen: PBMCs or a T cell subset sorted from them (not recorded which). The clonotype originates from an adult woman who had mild COVID-19 (a few samples of this study predate the infection). Cell type and time point are not known. The CDR3 bases are TGTGCCAGCAGCCCCCGGACTAGCGGGGGGGGATACAATGAGCAGTTCTTC. Its translation is CASSPRTSGGGYNEQFF.